These T cell receptor beta chains were read from a single sample in a study of Ad26.COV2.S vaccination and SARS-CoV-2 variants. Clones were sequenced by immunoSEQ multiplex PCR, and TCRdb holds only the in-frame ones, with some missing. The repertoire includes hundreds of thousands of clones, 80% to 90% of them detected once, and about 3.3% sits in the top ten. Sequenced here: peripheral blood, sampled in a trial of Ad26.COV2.S vaccine versus placebo. The receptors were gathered from a person aged 18-65 years who received the Ad26.COV2.S COVID-19 vaccine or a placebo. The CDR3 runs from the conserved cysteine through the conserved F or W. A D gene is named only where the DNA matches it firmly. Clone size is given for some rows only: seen once, a few or many times, or a class if the clone is expanded.

>TRBV6-2/TRBV6-3|-|-|TRBJ2-5
TGTGCCAGCAGTTACTTCCGAGACCAAGAGACCCAGTACTTC
CASSYFRDQETQYF
>TRBV7-2|TRBD2|-|TRBJ2-3
TGTGCCAGCAGCTTAATGCGGGGCGGGGGGCCTAGCACAGATACGCAGTATTTT
CASSLMRGGGPSTDTQYF
>TRBV10-3|TRBD1|-|TRBJ2-5
TGTGCCATCAGTGAAAAATCGGACAGGGCCGAGGGGACCCAGTACTTC
CAISEKSDRAEGTQYF
>TRBV11-2|-|-|TRBJ2-6
TGTGCCAGCAGCTTAACCGACAAGTCTGGGGCCAACGTCCTGACTTTC
CASSLTDKSGANVLTF
>TRBV4-3|-|-|TRBJ2-7
TGCGCCAGCAGCCAAGCGCGGGGTGACTACGAGCAGTACTTC
CASSQARGDYEQYF
>TRBV11-2|TRBD1|-|TRBJ2-5
TGTGCCAGCAGCGAAAGATTAACAGGGGTCTGGGAGACCCAGTACTTC
CASSERLTGVWETQYF
>TRBV18|-|-|TRBJ1-1
TGTGCCAGCTCACCCAGCCAGGGGAACACTGAAGCTTTCTTT
CASSPSQGNTEAFF
>TRBV7-9|-|once|TRBJ1-2
TGTGCCAGCAGCTCCCAAGGTTTAGGCTACACCTTC
CASSSQGLGYTF
>TRBV4-3|TRBD1|-|TRBJ1-1
TGCGCCAGCAGCCAGGAGGACAGGGTATGGAGTAGGGCTTTCTTT
CASSQEDRVWSRAFF
>TRBV24-1|-|once|TRBJ2-7
TGTGCCACCAGTGAGAATGGGGGAGAAACGTACGAGCAGTACTTC
CATSENGGETYEQYF
>TRBV6-1|-|few|TRBJ1-2
TGTGCCAGCAGTGAAGCGCTAGGCTACACCTTC
CASSEALGYTF
>TRBV27|-|few|TRBJ2-1
TGTGCCAGCAGTTTTTTTATCATCGGGGCGCATTCCCCCCATGAGCAGTTCTTC
CASSFFIIGAHSPHEQFF
>TRBV6-5|-|-|TRBJ1-5
TGTGCCGCGGGAGATAGGAATCAGCCCCAGCATTTT
CAAGDRNQPQHF
>TRBV3-1/TRBV3-2|-|few|TRBJ1-2
TGTGCCAGCAGCCAAGCGTGGCAGGGTCACTATGGCTACACCTTC
CASSQAWQGHYGYTF
>TRBV6-5|TRBD1|-|TRBJ2-2
TGTGCCAGCGGCCGGGACAGGGGGAGGACCGGGGAGCTGTTTTTT
CASGRDRGRTGELFF
>TRBV9|-|-|TRBJ2-2
TGTGCCAGCAGCGCCTCTGGTCTTTCCACCGGGGAGCTGTTTTTT
CASSASGLSTGELFF
>TRBV24-1|TRBD2|few|TRBJ2-5
TGTGCCACCAGTAAGGGCGGGAGGAAAGAGACCCAGTACTTC
CATSKGGRKETQYF